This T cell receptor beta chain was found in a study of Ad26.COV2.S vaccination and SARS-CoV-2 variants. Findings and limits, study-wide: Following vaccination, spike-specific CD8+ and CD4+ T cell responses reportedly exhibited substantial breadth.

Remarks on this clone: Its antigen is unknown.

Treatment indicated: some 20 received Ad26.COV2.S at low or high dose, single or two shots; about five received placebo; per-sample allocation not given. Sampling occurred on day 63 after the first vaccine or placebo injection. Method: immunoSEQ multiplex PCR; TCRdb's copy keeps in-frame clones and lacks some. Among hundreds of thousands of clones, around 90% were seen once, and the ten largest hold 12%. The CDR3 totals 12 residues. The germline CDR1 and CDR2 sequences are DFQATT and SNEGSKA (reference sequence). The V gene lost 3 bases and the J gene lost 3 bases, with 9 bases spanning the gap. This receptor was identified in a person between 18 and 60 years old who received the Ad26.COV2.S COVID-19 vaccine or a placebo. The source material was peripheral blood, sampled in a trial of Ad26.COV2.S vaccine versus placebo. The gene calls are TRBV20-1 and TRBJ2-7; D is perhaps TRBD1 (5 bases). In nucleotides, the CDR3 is TGCAGTGCTAGTAAGGGGTTCTACGAGCAGTACTTC. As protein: CSASKGFYEQYF.